Shown below are 14 T cell receptor beta chains from a single sample sequenced in a study of blood T cell repertoires in COVID-19. TCRdb's table, derived via immunoSEQ multiplex PCR, lists solely in-frame clones and lacks some. The table has 87,000 or so clones, around 83% seen once. What was sequenced was peripheral blood. The receptor source for this set is a woman aged 65 to 85 with acute or convalescent COVID-19.

This chain uses TRBV3-1 (or the pseudogene TRBV3-2) with TRBJ2-3; D gene ambiguous. The germline V gene has CDR1 LGHDT and CDR2 YNNKEL (reference sequence). With 0 bases removed from V and 2 bases from J, the gap between germline ends came to 6 bases. CDR3 length equals 14 residues. CDR3 loop: CASSQEAYTDTQYF. CDR3 in DNA: TGTGCCAGCAGCCAAGAGGCATACACAGATACGCAGTATTTT.

V is TRBV3-1 (or the pseudogene TRBV3-2) and J is TRBJ1-5; 8 nucleotides line up with TRBD1. The CDR3 is 14 amino acids. V lost 4 bases, J lost 7 bases, and 6 bases stayed unmatched. Looked up from germline, CDR1 is LGHDT and CDR2 is YNNKEL (reference sequence). CDR3 bases: TGTGCCAGCAGCCTAACAGGGGGAGGACAGCCCCAGCATTTT. Translated: CASSLTGGGQPQHF.

This sequence joins TRBV18 and TRBJ1-5; D is unresolved. Germline CDR1 and CDR2: KGHSH and LQKENI. V was shortened by 5 bases and J by 3 bases, with 11 bases between the two germline ends. The CDR3 is 14 amino acids. The CDR3 coding sequence is TGTGCCAGCTCATCCGGCCGACTCAATCAGCCCCAGCATTTT. It codes for CASSSGRLNQPQHF.

The chain employs TRBV30 and TRBJ1-1; D is unclear. V gave up 4 bases and J gave up 0 bases, with 9 bases separating them. Germline V gives CDR1 GTSNPN, CDR2 SVGIG (reference sequence). The CDR3 sequence is 13 residues long. The CDR3 DNA reads TGTGCCTGGACCCGACAACTGAACACTGAAGCTTTCTTT. It translates to CAWTRQLNTEAFF.

This clone was counted a few times. The J gene is TRBJ1-2, the V gene TRBV18, with 9 nucleotides matching TRBD1. Germline trimming cut 3 bases from V and 4 bases from J; bases unmatched to any gene: 9. This CDR3 spans 16 amino acids. Germline CDR1 and CDR2: KGHSH and LQKENI. This CDR3 is CASSPRTGEWSYGYTF. Here the CDR3 DNA reads TGTGCCAGCTCACCCAGGACAGGGGAATGGAGCTATGGCTACACCTTC. Based on the CDR3 plus reference TRBV18 and TRBJ1-2, the full variable domain is NAGVMQNPRHLVRRRGQEARLRCSPMKGHSHVYWYRQLPEEGLKFMVYLQKENIIDESGMPKERFSAEFPKEGPSILRIQQVVRGDSAAYFCASSPRTGEWSYGYTFGSGTRLTVV.

The rearrangement uses TRBV24-1 and TRBJ2-1; D may be TRBD1 (7 bases). The CDR3 loop spans 16 amino acids. Germline V CDR1 and CDR2: KGHDR, SFDVKD. Trimming took off 1 base at V and 3 bases at J, with 12 bases between the two ends. The CDR3 coding sequence is TGTGCCACCAGTGATTTTGGGGGGACAGTCTACAATGAGCAGTTCTTC. Protein: CATSDFGGTVYNEQFF.

The chain employs TRBV18 and TRBJ1-4; 9 positions match TRBD1. Unmatched junction bases numbered 6, after V lost 3 bases and J lost 7 bases. Germline V gene sequence: CDR1 KGHSH, CDR2 LQKENI. This CDR3 contains 15 residues. The CDR3 is CASSPEDRGGEKLFF. The CDR3 DNA follows: TGTGCCAGCTCACCGGAGGACAGGGGAGGTGAAAAACTGTTTTTT.

This rearrangement joins TRBV5-1 to TRBJ2-7; tentative D call: TRBD1 (6 bases). Trimming shortened V by 2 bases and J by 5 bases, and 17 bases separated the two germline ends. CDR1 and CDR2 (germline): SGHRS, YFSETQ. This CDR3 is 15 amino acids long. The CDR3 DNA reads TGCGCCAGCAGCTTATGGGGCAGGGGACCAGACGAGCAGTACTTC. Translated: CASSLWGRGPDEQYF. The full variable domain, with the rest looked up from reference TRBV5-1 and TRBJ2-7, is KAGVTQTPRYLIKTRGQQVTLSCSPISGHRSVSWYQQTPGQGLQFLFEYFSETQRNKGNFPGRFSGRQFSNSRSEMNVSTLELGDSALYLCASSLWGRGPDEQYFGPGTRLTVT.

This clone was picked up one time. The chain joins TRBV29-1 to TRBJ1-1, with D possibly being TRBD1 (5 bases). Trimming removed 6 bases from V and 6 bases from J, with 20 bases in between. This CDR3 has 14 amino acids. Germline-derived CDR1 and CDR2 are SQVTM and ANQGSEA. The CDR3 DNA sequence: TGCAGCGTGGCTGGGGGGTACTCCGTCGCTGAAGCTTTCTTT. Protein product: CSVAGGYSVAEAFF.

This chain uses TRBV21-1 with TRBJ2-5; the DNA was not used to check the table's D call, TRBD2. TRBV21-1 is tagged as a pseudogene. The CDR3 is made up of 18 amino acids. The CDR3 nucleotides read TGTGCCAGCAGCACTACTAACTCGCTCGCCGGGAGGGAAGAGACCCAGTACTTC. It is translated as CASSTTNSLAGREETQYF.

The chain employs TRBV25-1 and TRBJ1-1; TRBD1 is a possible D gene (5 bases). The CDR3 covers 15 residues. The V gene's germline CDR1 is MGHDK and CDR2 SYGVNS. The V end lost 2 bases, the J end lost 8 bases, and 18 bases lay between the germline ends. The CDR3 sequence is CASSEGGSGGMEAFF. Written as DNA, the CDR3 is TGTGCCAGCAGTGAAGGGGGTTCCGGGGGTATGGAAGCTTTCTTT.

V usage is TRBV29-1 and J usage is TRBJ1-1, with a possible D match to TRBD1 (5 bases). The CDR3 is 14 amino acids. V shed 6 bases and J shed 0 bases, with 14 bases lying between them. In germline, CDR1 is SQVTM, CDR2 ANQGSEA. Written as DNA, the CDR3 is TGCAGCGTGGGGCTAAGCGCGATGAACACTGAAGCTTTCTTT. This translates into CSVGLSAMNTEAFF.

This chain links TRBV28 with TRBJ1-2, with D hard to call. Trimming cost V 6 bases and J 2 bases, with 7 bases left between them. Germline V gives CDR1 MDHEN, CDR2 SYDVKM. CDR3 length: 12 amino acids. The CDR3 DNA reads TGTGCCAGCAGGGAGAGAAACTATGGCTACACCTTC. It encodes CASRERNYGYTF.

V gene TRBV9 combines with J gene TRBJ2-2; TRBD1 aligns across 7 bases. The CDR3 has 15 amino acids. Germline loops: CDR1 SGDLS, CDR2 YYNGEE. V lost 4 bases and J lost 5; bases outside the gene matches: 8. CDR3 DNA sequence: TGTGCCAGCAGCTTTTCCCAGACAGGGACCGGGGAGCTGTTTTTT. This encodes CASSFSQTGTGELFF.